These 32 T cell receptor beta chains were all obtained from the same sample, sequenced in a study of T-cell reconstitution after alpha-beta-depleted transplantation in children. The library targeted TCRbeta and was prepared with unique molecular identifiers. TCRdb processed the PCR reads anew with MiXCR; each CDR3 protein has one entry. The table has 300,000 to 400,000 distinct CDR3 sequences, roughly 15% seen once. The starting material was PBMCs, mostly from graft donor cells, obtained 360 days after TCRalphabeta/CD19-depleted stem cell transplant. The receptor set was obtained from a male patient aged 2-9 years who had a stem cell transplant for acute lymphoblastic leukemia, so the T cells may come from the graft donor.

The CDR3 region is CASSQGGTSPFNEQFF. CDR3 nucleotides: TGCGCCAGCAGCCAAGGGGGGACTAGCCCTTTCAATGAGCAGTTCTTC. The J gene is TRBJ2-1, the V gene TRBV4-1; 9 positions agree with TRBD2. CDR1 and CDR2 from the germline V gene are MGHRA and YSYEKL. With V trimmed by 1 base and J by 6 bases, 7 bases remained unmatched. This CDR3 has 16 amino acids.

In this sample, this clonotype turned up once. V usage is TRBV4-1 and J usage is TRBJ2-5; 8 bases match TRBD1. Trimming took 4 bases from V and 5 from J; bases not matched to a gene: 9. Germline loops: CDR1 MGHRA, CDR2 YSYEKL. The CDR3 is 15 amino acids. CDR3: CASSPGGATWETQYF. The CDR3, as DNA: TGCGCCAGCAGCCCAGGGGGCGCTACATGGGAGACCCAGTACTTC.

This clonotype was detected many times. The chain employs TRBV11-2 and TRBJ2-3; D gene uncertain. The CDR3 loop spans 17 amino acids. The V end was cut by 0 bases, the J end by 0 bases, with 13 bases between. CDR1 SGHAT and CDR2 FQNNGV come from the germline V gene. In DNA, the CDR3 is TGTGCCAGCAGCTTAGATCCCCTTGCCCCTAGCACAGATACGCAGTATTTT. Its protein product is CASSLDPLAPSTDTQYF. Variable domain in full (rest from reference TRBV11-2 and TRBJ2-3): EAGVAQSPRYKIIEKRQSVAFWCNPISGHATLYWYQQILGQGPKLLIQFQNNGVVDDSQLPKDRFSAERLKGVDSTLKIQPAKLEDSAVYLCASSLDPLAPSTDTQYFGPGTRLTVL.

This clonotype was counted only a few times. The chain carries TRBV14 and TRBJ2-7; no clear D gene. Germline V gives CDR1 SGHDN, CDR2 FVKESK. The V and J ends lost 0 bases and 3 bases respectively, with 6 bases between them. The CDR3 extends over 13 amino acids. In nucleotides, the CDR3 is TGTGCCAGCAGCCAAGAAAATGACTACGAGCAGTACTTC. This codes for CASSQENDYEQYF.

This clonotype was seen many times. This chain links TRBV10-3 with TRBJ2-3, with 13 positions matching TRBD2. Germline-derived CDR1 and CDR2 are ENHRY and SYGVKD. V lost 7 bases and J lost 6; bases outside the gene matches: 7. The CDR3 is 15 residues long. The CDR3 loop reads CAITTGLAGSDTQYF. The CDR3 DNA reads TGTGCCATCACCACGGGACTAGCGGGAAGTGATACGCAGTATTTT.

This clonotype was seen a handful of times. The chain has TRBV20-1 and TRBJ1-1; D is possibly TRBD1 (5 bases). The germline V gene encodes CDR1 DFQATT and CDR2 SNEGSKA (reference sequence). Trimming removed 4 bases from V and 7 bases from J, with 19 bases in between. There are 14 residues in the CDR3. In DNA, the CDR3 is TGCAGTGCTAAAGTACCGTCGCGACAGCTTGAAGCTTTCTTT. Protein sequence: CSAKVPSRQLEAFF.

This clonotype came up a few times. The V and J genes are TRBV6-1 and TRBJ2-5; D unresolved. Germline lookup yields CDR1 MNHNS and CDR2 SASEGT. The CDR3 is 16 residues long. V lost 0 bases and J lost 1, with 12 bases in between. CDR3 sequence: CASSEARLGPQETQYF. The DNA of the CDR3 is TGTGCCAGCAGTGAAGCCCGATTAGGCCCCCAAGAGACCCAGTACTTC.

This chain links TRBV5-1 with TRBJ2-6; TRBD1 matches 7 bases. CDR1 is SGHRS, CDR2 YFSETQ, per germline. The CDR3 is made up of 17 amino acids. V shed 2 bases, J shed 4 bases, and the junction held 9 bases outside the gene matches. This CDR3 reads CASSFVQGDLGANVLTF. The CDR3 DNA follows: TGCGCCAGCAGCTTTGTTCAGGGGGACCTAGGGGCCAACGTCCTGACTTTC.

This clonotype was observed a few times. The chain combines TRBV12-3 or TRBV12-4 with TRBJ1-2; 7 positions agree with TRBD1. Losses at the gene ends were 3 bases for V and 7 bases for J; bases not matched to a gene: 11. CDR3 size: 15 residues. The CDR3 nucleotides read TGTGCCAGCAGTTTCGCCATCGACAGGGCTCTTGGCTACACCTTC. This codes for CASSFAIDRALGYTF.

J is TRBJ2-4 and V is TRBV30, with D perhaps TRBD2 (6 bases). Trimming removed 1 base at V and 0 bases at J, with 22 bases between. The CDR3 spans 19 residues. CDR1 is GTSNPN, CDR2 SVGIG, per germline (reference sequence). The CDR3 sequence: CAWSGWLEEGNLAKNIQYF. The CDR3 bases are TGTGCCTGGAGTGGATGGTTGGAGGAGGGGAATCTAGCCAAAAACATTCAGTACTTC. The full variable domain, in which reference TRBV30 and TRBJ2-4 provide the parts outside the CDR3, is SQTIHQWPATLVQPVGSPLSLECTVEGTSNPNLYWYRQAAGRGLQLLFYSVGIGQISSEVPQNLSASRPQDRQFILSSKKLLLSDSGFYLCAWSGWLEEGNLAKNIQYFGAGTRLSVL.

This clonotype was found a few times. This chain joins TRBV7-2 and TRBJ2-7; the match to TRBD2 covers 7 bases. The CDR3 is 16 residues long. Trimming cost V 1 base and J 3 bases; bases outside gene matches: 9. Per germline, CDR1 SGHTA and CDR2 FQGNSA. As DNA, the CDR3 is TGTGCCAGCAGCTTAGGGAGGGCGGGAGTCGGCTACGAGCAGTACTTC. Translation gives CASSLGRAGVGYEQYF.

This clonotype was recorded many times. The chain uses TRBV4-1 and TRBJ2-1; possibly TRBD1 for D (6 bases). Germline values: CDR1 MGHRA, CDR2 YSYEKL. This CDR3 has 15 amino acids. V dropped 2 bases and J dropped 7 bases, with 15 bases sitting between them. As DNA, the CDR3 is TGCGCCAGCAGCCAAAGGGGGAGCGGTAAAAATGAGCAGTTCTTC. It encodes CASSQRGSGKNEQFF.

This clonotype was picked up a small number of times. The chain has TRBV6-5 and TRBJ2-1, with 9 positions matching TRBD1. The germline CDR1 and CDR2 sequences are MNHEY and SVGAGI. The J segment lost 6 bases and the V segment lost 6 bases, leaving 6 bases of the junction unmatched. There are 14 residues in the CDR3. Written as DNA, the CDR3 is TGTGCCAGCAGGTTAGGGACAGGGAGCAATGAGCAGTTCTTC. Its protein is CASRLGTGSNEQFF.

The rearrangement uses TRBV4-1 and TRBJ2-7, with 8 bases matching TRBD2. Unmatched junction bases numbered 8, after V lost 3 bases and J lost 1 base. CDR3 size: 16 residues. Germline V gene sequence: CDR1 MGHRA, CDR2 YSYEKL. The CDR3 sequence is CASSHPTSGPSYEQYF. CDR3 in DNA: TGCGCCAGCAGCCACCCCACTAGCGGCCCATCCTACGAGCAGTACTTC.

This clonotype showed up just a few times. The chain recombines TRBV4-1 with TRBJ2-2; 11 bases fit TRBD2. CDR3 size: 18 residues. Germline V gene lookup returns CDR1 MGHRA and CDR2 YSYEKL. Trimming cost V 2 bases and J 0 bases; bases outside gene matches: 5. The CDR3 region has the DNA TGCGCCAGCAGCCAAATCCTAGCGGGAGGAACGAACACCGGGGAGCTGTTTTTT. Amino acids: CASSQILAGGTNTGELFF.

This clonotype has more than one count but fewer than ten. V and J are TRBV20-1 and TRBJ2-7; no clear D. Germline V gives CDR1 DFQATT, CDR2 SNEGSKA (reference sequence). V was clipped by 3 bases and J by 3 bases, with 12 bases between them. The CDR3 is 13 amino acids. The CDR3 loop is CSASSPTLYEQYF. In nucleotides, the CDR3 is TGCAGTGCTAGCTCGCCGACCCTCTACGAGCAGTACTTC.

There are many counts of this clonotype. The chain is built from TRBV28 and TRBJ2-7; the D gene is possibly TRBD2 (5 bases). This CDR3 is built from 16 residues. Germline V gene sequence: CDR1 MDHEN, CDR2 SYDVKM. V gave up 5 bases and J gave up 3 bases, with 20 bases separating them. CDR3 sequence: CASSPPFAGDVYEQYF. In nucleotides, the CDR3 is TGTGCCAGCAGTCCCCCCTTTGCGGGTGACGTCTACGAGCAGTACTTC.

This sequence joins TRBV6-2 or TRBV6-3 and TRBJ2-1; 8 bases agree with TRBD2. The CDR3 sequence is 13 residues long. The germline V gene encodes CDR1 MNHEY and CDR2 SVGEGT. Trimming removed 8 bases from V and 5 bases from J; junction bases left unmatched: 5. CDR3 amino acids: CASGLAINNEQFF. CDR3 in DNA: TGTGCCAGCGGACTAGCCATCAACAATGAGCAGTTCTTC.

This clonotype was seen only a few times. CDR3 sequence: CASSLLREINEQFF. CDR3 DNA sequence: TGCGCCAGCAGCTTGCTTCGGGAAATCAATGAGCAGTTCTTC. The chain is built from TRBV5-1 and TRBJ2-1, with a possible D match to TRBD2 (5 bases). Per the germline V gene, CDR1 is SGHRS and CDR2 is YFSETQ. Trimming removed 1 base at V and 6 bases at J, with 11 bases between. The CDR3 is made up of 14 amino acids.

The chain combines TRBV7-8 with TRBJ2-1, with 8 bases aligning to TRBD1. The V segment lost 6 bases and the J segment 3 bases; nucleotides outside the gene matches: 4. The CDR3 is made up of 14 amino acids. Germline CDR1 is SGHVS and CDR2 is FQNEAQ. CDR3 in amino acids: CASSRQGNYNEQFF. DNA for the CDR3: TGTGCCAGCAGTAGACAGGGGAACTACAATGAGCAGTTCTTC. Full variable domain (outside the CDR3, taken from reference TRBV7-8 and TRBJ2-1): GAGVSQSPRYKVAKRGQDVALRCDPISGHVSLFWYQQALGQGPEFLTYFQNEAQLDKSGLPSDRFFAERPEGSVSTLKIQRTQQEDSAVYLCASSRQGNYNEQFFGPGTRLTVL.

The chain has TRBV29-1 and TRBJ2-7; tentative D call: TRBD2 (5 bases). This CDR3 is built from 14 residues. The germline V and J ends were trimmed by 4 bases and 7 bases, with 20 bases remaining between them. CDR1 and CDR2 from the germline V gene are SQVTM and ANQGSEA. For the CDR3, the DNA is TGCAGCGTTGGAGTTTCGGAGGACGCCGGGGAGCAGTACTTC. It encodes CSVGVSEDAGEQYF.

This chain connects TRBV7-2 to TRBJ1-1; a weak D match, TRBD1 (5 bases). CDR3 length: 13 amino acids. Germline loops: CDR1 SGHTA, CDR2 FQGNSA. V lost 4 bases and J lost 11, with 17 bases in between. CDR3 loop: CASSYTRAVRAFF. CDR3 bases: TGTGCCAGCAGCTACACCAGGGCTGTAAGGGCTTTCTTT.

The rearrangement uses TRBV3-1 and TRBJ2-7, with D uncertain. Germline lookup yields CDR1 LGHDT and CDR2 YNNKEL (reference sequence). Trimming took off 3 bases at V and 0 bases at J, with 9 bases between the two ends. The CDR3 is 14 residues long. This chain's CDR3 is CASSHVLTSYEQYF. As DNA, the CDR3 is TGTGCCAGCAGCCACGTTCTCACCTCCTACGAGCAGTACTTC.

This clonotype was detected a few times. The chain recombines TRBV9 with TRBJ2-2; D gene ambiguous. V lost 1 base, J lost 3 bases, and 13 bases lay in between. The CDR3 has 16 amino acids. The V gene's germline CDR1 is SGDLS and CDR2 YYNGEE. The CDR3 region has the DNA TGTGCCAGCAGCGTATCTTGGGCGTCAGACACCGGGGAGCTGTTTTTT. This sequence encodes CASSVSWASDTGELFF.

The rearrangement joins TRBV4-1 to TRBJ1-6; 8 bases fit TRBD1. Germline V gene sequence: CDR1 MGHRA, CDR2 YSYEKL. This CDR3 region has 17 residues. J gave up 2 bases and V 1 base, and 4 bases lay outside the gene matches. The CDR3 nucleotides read TGCGCCAGCAGCCAAGGAAGACAGGGGCCCTATAATTCACCCCTCCACTTT. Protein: CASSQGRQGPYNSPLHF.

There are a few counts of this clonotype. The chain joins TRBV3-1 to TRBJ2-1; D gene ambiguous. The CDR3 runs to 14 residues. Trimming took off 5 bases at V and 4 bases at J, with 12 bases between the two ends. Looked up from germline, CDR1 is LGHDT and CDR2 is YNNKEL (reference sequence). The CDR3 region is CASSAASLYNEQFF. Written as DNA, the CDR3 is TGTGCCAGCAGCGCGGCGTCATTATACAATGAGCAGTTCTTC.

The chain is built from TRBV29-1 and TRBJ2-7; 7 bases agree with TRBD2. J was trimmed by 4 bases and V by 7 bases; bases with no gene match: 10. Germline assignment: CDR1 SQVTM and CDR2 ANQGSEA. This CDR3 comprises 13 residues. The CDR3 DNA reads TGCAGCGCCTCATGGGGGGGGGATTACGAGCAGTACTTC. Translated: CSASWGGDYEQYF.

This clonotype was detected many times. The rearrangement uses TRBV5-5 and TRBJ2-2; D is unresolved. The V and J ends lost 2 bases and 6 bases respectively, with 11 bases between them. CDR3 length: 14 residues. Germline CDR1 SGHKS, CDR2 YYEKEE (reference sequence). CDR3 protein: CASSFSWKAGELFF. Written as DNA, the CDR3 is TGTGCCAGCAGCTTTTCCTGGAAAGCCGGGGAGCTGTTTTTT.

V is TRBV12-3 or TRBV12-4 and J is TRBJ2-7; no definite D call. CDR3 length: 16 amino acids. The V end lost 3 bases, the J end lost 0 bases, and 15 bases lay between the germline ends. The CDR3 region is CASSFRLGPSSYEQYF. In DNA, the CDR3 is TGTGCCAGCAGTTTTCGGCTGGGCCCTAGCTCCTACGAGCAGTACTTC.

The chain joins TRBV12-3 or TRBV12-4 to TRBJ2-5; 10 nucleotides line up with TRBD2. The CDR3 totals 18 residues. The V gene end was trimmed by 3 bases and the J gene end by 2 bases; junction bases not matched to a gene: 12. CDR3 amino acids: CASSFPTLTSGQQETQYF. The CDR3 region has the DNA TGTGCCAGCAGTTTCCCTACCCTGACTAGCGGGCAACAAGAGACCCAGTACTTC.

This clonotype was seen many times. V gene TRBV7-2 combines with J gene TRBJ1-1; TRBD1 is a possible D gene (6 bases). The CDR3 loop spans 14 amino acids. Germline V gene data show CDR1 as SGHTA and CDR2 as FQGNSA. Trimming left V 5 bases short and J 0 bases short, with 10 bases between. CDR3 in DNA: TGTGCCAGCAGCAAAGGGACACTGAACACTGAAGCTTTCTTT. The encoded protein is CASSKGTLNTEAFF.

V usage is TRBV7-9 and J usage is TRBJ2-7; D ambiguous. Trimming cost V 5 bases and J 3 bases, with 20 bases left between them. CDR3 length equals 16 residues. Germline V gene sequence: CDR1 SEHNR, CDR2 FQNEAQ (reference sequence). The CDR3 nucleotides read TGTGCCAGCAGCGACGAGGCGACGGCGTCACACTACGAGCAGTACTTC. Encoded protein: CASSDEATASHYEQYF.